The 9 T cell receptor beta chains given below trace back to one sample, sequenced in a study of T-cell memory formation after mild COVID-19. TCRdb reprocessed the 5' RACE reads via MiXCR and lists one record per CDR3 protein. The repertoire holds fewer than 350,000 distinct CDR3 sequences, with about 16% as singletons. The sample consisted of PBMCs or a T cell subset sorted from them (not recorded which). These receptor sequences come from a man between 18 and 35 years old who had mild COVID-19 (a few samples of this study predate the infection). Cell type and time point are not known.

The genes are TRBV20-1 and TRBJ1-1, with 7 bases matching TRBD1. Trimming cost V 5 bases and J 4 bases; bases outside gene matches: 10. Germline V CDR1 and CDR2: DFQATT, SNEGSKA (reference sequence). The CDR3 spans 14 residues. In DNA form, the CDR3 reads TGCAGTGCTCCCTCCGGCGCAGGGGGCACTGAAGCTTTCTTT. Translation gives CSAPSGAGGTEAFF.

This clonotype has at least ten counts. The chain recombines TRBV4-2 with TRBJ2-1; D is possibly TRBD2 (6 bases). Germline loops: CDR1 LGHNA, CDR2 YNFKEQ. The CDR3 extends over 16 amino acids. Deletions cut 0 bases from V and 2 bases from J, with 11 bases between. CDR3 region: CASSQDSPGAYNEQFF. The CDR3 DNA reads TGTGCCAGCAGCCAAGATTCCCCGGGAGCCTACAATGAGCAGTTCTTC.

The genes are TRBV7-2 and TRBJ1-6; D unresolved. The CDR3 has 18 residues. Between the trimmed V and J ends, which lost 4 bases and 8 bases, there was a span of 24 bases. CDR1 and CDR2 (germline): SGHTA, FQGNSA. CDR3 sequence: CASSSPAGWGFSYSPLHF. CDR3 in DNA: TGTGCCAGCAGCTCACCGGCCGGGTGGGGTTTTAGTTATTCACCCCTCCACTTT.

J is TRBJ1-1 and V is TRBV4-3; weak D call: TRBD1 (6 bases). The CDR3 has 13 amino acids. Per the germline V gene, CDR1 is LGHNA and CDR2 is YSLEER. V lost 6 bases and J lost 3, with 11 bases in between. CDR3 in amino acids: CASRTGRYTEAFF. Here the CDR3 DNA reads TGCGCCAGCAGAACAGGGAGGTACACTGAAGCTTTCTTT.

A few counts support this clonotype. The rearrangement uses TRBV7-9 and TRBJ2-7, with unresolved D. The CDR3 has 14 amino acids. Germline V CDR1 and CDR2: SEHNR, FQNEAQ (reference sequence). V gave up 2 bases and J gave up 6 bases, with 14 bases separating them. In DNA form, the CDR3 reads TGTGCCAGCAGCTTACCGACCACCCCCGGCGAGCAGTACGTC. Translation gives CASSLPTTPGEQYV.

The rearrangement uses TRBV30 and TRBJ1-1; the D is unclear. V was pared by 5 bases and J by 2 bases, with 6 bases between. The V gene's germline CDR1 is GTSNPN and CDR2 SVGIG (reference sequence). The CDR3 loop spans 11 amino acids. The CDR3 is CAWHHNTEAFF. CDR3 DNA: TGTGCCTGGCATCATAACACTGAAGCTTTCTTT.

The CDR3: CASGLGQNTDTQYF. In nucleotides, the CDR3 is TGTGCTAGTGGTTTGGGACAGAACACAGATACGCAGTATTTT. This chain links TRBV12-5 with TRBJ2-3; maybe TRBD1 (5 bases). Germline-derived CDR1 and CDR2 are LGHNT and FRNRAP. V dropped 1 base and J dropped 2 bases, with 7 bases sitting between them. The CDR3 has 14 amino acids.

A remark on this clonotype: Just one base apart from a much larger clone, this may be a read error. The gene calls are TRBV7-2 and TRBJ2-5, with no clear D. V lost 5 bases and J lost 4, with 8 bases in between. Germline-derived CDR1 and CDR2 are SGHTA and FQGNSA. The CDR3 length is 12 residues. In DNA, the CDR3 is TGTGCCAGCAGCCCGTGGGGAGAGACCCAGTACTTC. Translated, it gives CASSPWGETQYF.

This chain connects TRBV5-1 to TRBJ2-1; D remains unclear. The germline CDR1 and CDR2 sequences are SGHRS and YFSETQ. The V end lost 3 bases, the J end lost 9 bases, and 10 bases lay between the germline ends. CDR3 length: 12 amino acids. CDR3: CASSYDWREQFF. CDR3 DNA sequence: TGCGCCAGCAGCTATGACTGGCGTGAGCAGTTCTTC.